A single sample is the source of the 7 T cell receptor beta chains below, sequenced in a study of blood T cell repertoires in COVID-19. The protocol was immunoSEQ multiplex PCR, while the TCRdb copy is restricted to in-frame clones and leaves out a portion. The table has 150,000 or so clones, approximately 78% seen once. The sequencing input was peripheral blood. The source is a human donor in a cohort sampled during active COVID-19.

This chain connects TRBV7-2 to TRBJ2-2; the D gene is possibly TRBD1 (6 bases). Germline CDR1 and CDR2: SGHTA and FQGNSA. The length of the CDR3 is 14 residues. V lost 5 bases, J lost 4 bases, and 11 bases lay in between. In nucleotides, the CDR3 is TGTGCCAGCAGCCGCAAGACAGGCACCGGGGAGCTGTTTTTT. Translating gives CASSRKTGTGELFF.

This clone has only one observation. The V call is TRBV11-2, the J call TRBJ2-7, with D perhaps matching TRBD2 (6 bases). The CDR3 is made up of 14 amino acids. Germline assignment: CDR1 SGHAT and CDR2 FQNNGV. With 6 bases removed from V and 5 bases from J, the gap between germline ends came to 17 bases. CDR3 bases: TGTGCCAGCAGGCGGGACCGTCAGGTCCACGAGCAGTACTTC. Translation: CASRRDRQVHEQYF. Drawing the rest from reference TRBV11-2 and TRBJ2-7, the complete variable domain is EAGVAQSPRYKIIEKRQSVAFWCNPISGHATLYWYQQILGQGPKLLIQFQNNGVVDDSQLPKDRFSAERLKGVDSTLKIQPAKLEDSAVYLCASRRDRQVHEQYFGPGTRLTVT.

The rearrangement joins TRBV10-3 to TRBJ1-2, with TRBD1 as a possible D gene (5 bases). Germline loops: CDR1 ENHRY, CDR2 SYGVKD. The CDR3 loop spans 16 amino acids. V lost 2 bases to trimming and J lost 1 base, with 14 bases between them. The CDR3 region is CAISEEQGGLNYGYTF. CDR3 sequence (DNA): TGTGCCATCAGTGAGGAGCAGGGAGGTCTTAACTATGGCTACACCTTC.

This rearrangement joins TRBV6-5 to TRBJ1-2, with TRBD1 matching over 7 bases. CDR1 is MNHEY, CDR2 SVGAGI, per germline. Trimming at V came to 9 bases and at J to 4 bases, leaving 8 bases not matched to a gene. The CDR3 spans 13 residues. CDR3 amino acids: CASKQGIGYGYTF. The CDR3 coding sequence is TGTGCCAGTAAACAGGGGATCGGCTATGGCTACACCTTC.

This clone was found a few times. The chain combines TRBV7-6 with TRBJ2-1; 7 bases are a match to TRBD1. The CDR3 spans 15 residues. The V gene end was trimmed by 7 bases and the J gene end by 0 bases; junction bases not matched to a gene: 6. Germline V gene data show CDR1 as SGHVS and CDR2 as FNYEAQ. The CDR3 loop reads CASIQGVSSYNEQFF. CDR3 in DNA: TGTGCCAGCATCCAGGGGGTCAGCTCCTACAATGAGCAGTTCTTC.

This sequence joins TRBV11-2 and TRBJ1-1, with 8 bases aligning to TRBD1. Unmatched junction bases numbered 13, after V lost 0 bases and J lost 1 base. The germline CDR1 and CDR2 sequences are SGHAT and FQNNGV. The CDR3 totals 19 residues. This chain's CDR3 is CASSLDLRTGNSANTEAFF. The CDR3 region has the DNA TGTGCCAGCAGCTTAGATCTTCGGACAGGGAACTCGGCGAACACTGAAGCTTTCTTT.

CDR3 sequence: CSVRDRGSQETQYF. Written as DNA, the CDR3 is TGCAGCGTAAGGGACAGGGGATCTCAAGAGACCCAGTACTTC. V and J are TRBV29-1 and TRBJ2-5; 10 bases are shared with TRBD1. The CDR3 contains 14 residues. Germline CDR1 and CDR2: SQVTM and ANQGSEA. The V and J ends lost 6 bases and 2 bases, in that order; junction bases with no gene match: 6.